This T cell receptor (beta chain) originates from a study of blood T cell repertoires in COVID-19. Source study methods: Nucleated cell counts were estimated from reference gene primer amplification. Assay: immunoSEQ multiplex PCR; the TCRdb copy retains only in-frame clones and omits some. V and J calls and clone size are as listed in that table; D and trimming were resolved from the DNA. The sample records nearly 300,000 clones, about four fifths being singletons. This CDR3 is built from 13 residues. V lost 4 bases, J lost 7 bases, and 7 bases stayed unmatched. Germline assignment: CDR1 GTSNPN and CDR2 SVGIG (reference sequence).

The chain combines TRBV30 with TRBJ2-3; TRBD2 matches at 8 bases. This TCR derives from a human donor with COVID-19, enrolled during active disease. The donor label of this sample is uncertain. Sample: peripheral blood. The CDR3 DNA reads as TGTGCCTGGACAGGAGCGGGAGCAAATACGCAGTATTTT. It encodes CAWTGAGANTQYF.